This TCR beta chain originates from a study of monozygotic twins with cystic fibrosis. Study-wide points: Clonality was generally low (median around 0.009), higher in the most severe patients. Monozygotic CF twin pairs shared significantly more nucleotide-identical clonotypes than unrelated CF individuals did.

With regard to this clone: Its cognate antigen is unknown.

Germline values: CDR1 SGHDN, CDR2 FVKESK. Trimming removed 4 bases from V and 4 bases from J, with 17 bases in between. This CDR3 comprises 15 residues. Clones were sequenced by immunoSEQ multiplex PCR, and TCRdb holds only the in-frame ones, with some missing. Of about 22,000 clones detected, 95% to 98% appear once; the ten largest clones hold around 0.14%. Sequenced: blood. The clonotype originates from a girl aged 5-17 years with cystic fibrosis. The rearrangement joins TRBV14 to TRBJ2-7; either TRBD1 or TRBD2 may fit D (5 bases each). In nucleotides, the CDR3 is TGTGCCAGCAGCCTGAGGGGCCCCGGATTTTACGAGCAGTACTTC. This encodes CASSLRGPGFYEQYF.